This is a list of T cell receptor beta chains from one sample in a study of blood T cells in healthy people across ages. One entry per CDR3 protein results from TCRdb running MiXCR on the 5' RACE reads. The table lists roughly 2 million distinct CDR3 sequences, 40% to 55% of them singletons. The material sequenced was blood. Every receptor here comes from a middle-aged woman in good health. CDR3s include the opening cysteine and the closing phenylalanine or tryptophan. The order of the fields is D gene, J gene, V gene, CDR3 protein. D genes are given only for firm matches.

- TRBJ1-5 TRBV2 CASREQGLSNQPQHF
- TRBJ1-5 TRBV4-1 CASSQEEEGGSPQHF
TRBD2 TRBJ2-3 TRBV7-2 CASSLAGLAGGPRTDTQYF
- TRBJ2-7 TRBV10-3 CAINLRDIEPYEQYF
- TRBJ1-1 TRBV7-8 CASSLVRSVRSEAFF
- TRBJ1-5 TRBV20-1 CSARIGWQPQHF
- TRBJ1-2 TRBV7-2 CASSSLQGFFGYTF
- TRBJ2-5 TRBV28 CASRSSRAGETQYF
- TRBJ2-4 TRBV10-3 CAIKPEGTKNIQYF
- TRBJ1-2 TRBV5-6 CASSLDSVRQLGLGYTF
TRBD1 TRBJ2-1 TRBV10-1 CASTTDRGNEQFF
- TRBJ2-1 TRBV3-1 CASSRYTYNEQFF
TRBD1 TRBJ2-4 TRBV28 CASSLYPLGTGYCIQYF
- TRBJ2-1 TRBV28 CASSSGTRSYNEQFF
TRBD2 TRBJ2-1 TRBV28 CASSFGLAVGDEQFF
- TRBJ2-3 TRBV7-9 CASSLVHKSDTQYF
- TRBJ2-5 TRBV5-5 CASSPSGWVQETQYF
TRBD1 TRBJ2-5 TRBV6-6 CAGSNRRGPGETQYF
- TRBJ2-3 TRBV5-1 CASSTRLVALEDTQYF
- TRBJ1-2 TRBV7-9 CASSLGHRVDYGYTF
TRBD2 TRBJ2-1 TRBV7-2 CASSSGGLAGGMSSYNEQFF
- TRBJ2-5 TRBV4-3 CASSQDLAPEAQYF
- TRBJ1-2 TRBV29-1 CSVVRQGGKGYTF
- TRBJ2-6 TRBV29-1 CSVESITAGTNVLTF
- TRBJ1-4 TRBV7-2 CASSSNRGIREKLFF
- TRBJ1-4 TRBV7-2 CASSRQAGNEKLFF
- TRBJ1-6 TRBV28 CASSPGRAPLHF
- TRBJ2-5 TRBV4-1 CASSQEENQETQYF
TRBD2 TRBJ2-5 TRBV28 CASSLTSVGPETQYF
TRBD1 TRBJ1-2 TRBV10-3 CAIRGTGGSPKGYTF
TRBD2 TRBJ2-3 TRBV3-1 CASSQRGRARGGSTSQYF
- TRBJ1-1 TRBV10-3 CAISIRDTGRSTEAFF
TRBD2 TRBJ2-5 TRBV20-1 CSARVGGGALETQYF
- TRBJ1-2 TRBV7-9 CASSSIRQSNYGYTF
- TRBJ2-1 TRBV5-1 CASSLAATQDAQFF
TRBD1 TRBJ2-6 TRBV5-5 CASSLVGQSSGANVLTF
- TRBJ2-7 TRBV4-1 CASSQEPAGINEQYF
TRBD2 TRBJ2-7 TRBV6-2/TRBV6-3 CASSYPAGLVVYEQYF
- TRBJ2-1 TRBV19 CASSTTGSSYNEQFF
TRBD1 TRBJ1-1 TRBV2 CASSYDRARTEAFF
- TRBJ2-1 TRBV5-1 CASTQTSNNEQFF
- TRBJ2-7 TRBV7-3 CASSFRALREQYF
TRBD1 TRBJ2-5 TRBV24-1 CATSDSKHRGAQETQYF
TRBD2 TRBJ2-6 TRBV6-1 CASSEIGSGGSGANVLTF
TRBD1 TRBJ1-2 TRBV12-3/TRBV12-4 CASSAQDRGSLYGYTF
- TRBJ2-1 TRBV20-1 CSARRVSGLYNEQFF
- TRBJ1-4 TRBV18 CASSPLDSFNEKLFF
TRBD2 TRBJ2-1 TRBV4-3 CASSPRTSSGGYNEQFF